Listed here are 30 T cell receptor beta chains from one sample, sequenced in a study of blood T cell repertoires in COVID-19. TCRdb's table, derived via immunoSEQ multiplex PCR, lists solely in-frame clones and lacks some. The sample consists of about 220,000 clones, about 79% of them appearing once. Sequencing used PBMCs or T cells enriched from blood (not recorded which). Receptors originate from a woman aged 55 to 70 who had recovered from COVID-19.

This clone occurred once. The chain uses TRBV7-6 and TRBJ1-4; D remains ambiguous. CDR3 size: 14 residues. V shed 2 bases and J shed 5 bases, with 9 bases lying between them. Germline CDR1 is SGHVS and CDR2 is FNYEAQ. The CDR3 is CASSLRGPNEKLFF. The CDR3 nucleotides are TGTGCCAGCAGCTTAAGAGGGCCCAATGAAAAACTGTTTTTT. Full variable domain (missing parts from reference TRBV7-6 and TRBJ1-4): GAGVSQSPRYKVTKRGQDVALRCDPISGHVSLYWYRQALGQGPEFLTYFNYEAQQDKSGLPNDRFSAERPEGSISTLTIQRTEQRDSAMYRCASSLRGPNEKLFFGSGTQLSVL.

This clone was counted a few times. Other DNA sequences of this sample code for an identical CDR3. The genes are TRBV3-1 (or the pseudogene TRBV3-2) and TRBJ2-7; D remains unclear. V gave up 0 bases and J gave up 5 bases, with 5 bases separating them. From germline, CDR1 is LGHDT and CDR2 YNNKEL (reference sequence). This CDR3 spans 12 amino acids. The CDR3 spells CASSQDSDEQYF. In DNA, the CDR3 is TGTGCCAGCAGCCAAGACTCTGACGAGCAGTACTTC.

This clone was picked up one time. V usage is TRBV2 and J usage is TRBJ2-1, with TRBD1 matching 9 bases. Germline lookup yields CDR1 SNHLY and CDR2 FYNNEI. CDR3 length: 16 residues. V lost 3 bases and J lost 8; bases outside the gene matches: 11. CDR3 amino acids: CASSDVRGQGTHEQFF. CDR3 DNA: TGTGCCAGCAGTGACGTAAGGGGACAGGGTACCCATGAGCAGTTCTTC.

This chain's CDR3 is CASTKNVAQETQYF. The CDR3, as DNA: TGTGCCAGTACTAAGAACGTGGCCCAAGAGACCCAGTACTTC. The chain combines TRBV7-9 with TRBJ2-5, with D hard to call. This CDR3 spans 14 amino acids. Germline V gene lookup returns CDR1 SEHNR and CDR2 FQNEAQ (reference sequence). V shed 9 bases and J shed 1 base, with 15 bases lying between them.

V is TRBV7-2 and J is TRBJ1-5; D is ambiguous. The V gene's germline CDR1 is SGHTA and CDR2 FQGNSA. V lost 3 bases, J lost 5 bases, and 11 bases lay in between. The CDR3 runs to 14 residues. CDR3 nucleotide sequence: TGTGCCAGCAGCTTTATGGAAGGAGATCAGCCCCAGCATTTT. Its translation is CASSFMEGDQPQHF.

V is TRBV5-8 and J is TRBJ1-5; the D gene is possibly TRBD1 (5 bases). The CDR3 is made up of 15 amino acids. The germline V gene has CDR1 SGHTS and CDR2 YDEGEE. V lost 6 bases, J lost 0 bases, and 13 bases lay in between. CDR3 region: CASNKDSYSNQPQHF. Here the CDR3 DNA reads TGTGCCAGCAACAAAGACAGTTATAGCAATCAGCCCCAGCATTTT.

The chain carries TRBV11-2 and TRBJ2-7; possibly TRBD2 for D (6 bases). With 5 bases removed from V and 7 bases from J, the gap between germline ends came to 18 bases. The CDR3 loop spans 14 amino acids. Germline CDR1 is SGHAT and CDR2 is FQNNGV. The CDR3 DNA reads as TGTGCCAGCAGCCGAGGGACCCACGGAGGGGAGCAGTACTTC. It yields the protein CASSRGTHGGEQYF.

The rearrangement uses TRBV7-6 and TRBJ2-5; TRBD1 aligns across 9 bases. V was pared by 4 bases and J by 6 bases, with 9 bases of the junction left unmatched. Germline CDR1 reads SGHVS; CDR2 reads FNYEAQ. There are 15 residues in the CDR3. For the CDR3, the DNA is TGTGCCAGCAGCTCCAGGACAGGGGAATGGCAGACCCAGTACTTC. Translation gives CASSSRTGEWQTQYF. Drawing the rest from reference TRBV7-6 and TRBJ2-5, the complete variable domain is GAGVSQSPRYKVTKRGQDVALRCDPISGHVSLYWYRQALGQGPEFLTYFNYEAQQDKSGLPNDRFSAERPEGSISTLTIQRTEQRDSAMYRCASSSRTGEWQTQYFGPGTRLLVL.

The CDR3 loop reads CASRATGSHGQPQHF. CDR3 DNA sequence: TGTGCCAGCAGAGCGACAGGGTCCCATGGTCAGCCCCAGCATTTT. This chain uses TRBV6-5 with TRBJ1-5, with 7 bases fitting TRBD1. Germline CDR1 reads MNHEY; CDR2 reads SVGAGI. This CDR3 is 15 amino acids long. V dropped 6 bases and J dropped 6; count of bases not matched to a gene: 11.

V usage is TRBV3-1 (or the pseudogene TRBV3-2) and J usage is TRBJ2-7; weak D call: TRBD2 (5 bases). Germline-derived CDR1 and CDR2 are LGHDT and YNNKEL (reference sequence). Between the trimmed V and J ends, which lost 1 base and 6 bases, there was a span of 10 bases. The CDR3 runs to 13 residues. Written as DNA, the CDR3 is TGTGCCAGCAGCCAAGCTTCCAGCGGCGAGCAGTACTTC. Translation: CASSQASSGEQYF.

This chain joins TRBV27 and TRBJ2-3, with 8 bases lining up with TRBD2. Per the germline V gene, CDR1 is MNHEY and CDR2 is SMNVEV (reference sequence). The CDR3 is 14 amino acids. J gave up 6 bases and V 6 bases, and 8 bases lay outside the gene matches. CDR3 loop: CASSRTSTRDTQYF. DNA for the CDR3: TGTGCCAGCAGCCGGACTAGCACTAGGGATACGCAGTATTTT.

The V call is TRBV5-1, the J call TRBJ2-5, with 8 bases matching TRBD2. The germline gives CDR1 SGHRS, CDR2 YFSETQ. Losses at the gene ends were 4 bases for V and 3 bases for J; bases not matched to a gene: 5. The CDR3 sequence is 14 residues long. CDR3 sequence reads: CASSPGTSKETQYF. The CDR3 nucleotides are TGCGCCAGCAGCCCCGGGACTAGTAAAGAGACCCAGTACTTC.

This clone was counted once. The chain couples TRBV6-4 to TRBJ2-1; no clear D gene. Germline CDR1 reads MRHNA; CDR2 reads SNTAGT. V was shortened by 8 bases and J by 0 bases, with 17 bases between the two germline ends. This CDR3 contains 16 residues. The CDR3 here is CASGETVSGSYNEQFF. CDR3 DNA: TGTGCCAGCGGAGAGACCGTATCGGGCTCCTACAATGAGCAGTTCTTC.

This clone was counted a single time. The genes are TRBV2 and TRBJ2-7; no clear D gene. The CDR3 spans 14 residues. CDR1 is SNHLY and CDR2 is FYNNEI in the germline V gene. Deletions cut 2 bases from V and 2 bases from J, with 10 bases between. CDR3 nucleotides: TGTGCCAGCAGTGAAAGCGTCACCCCCTACGAGCAGTACTTC. It specifies CASSESVTPYEQYF.

The chain couples TRBV7-2 to TRBJ2-2, with 7 bases identical to TRBD1. This CDR3 region has 15 residues. The J segment lost 7 bases and the V segment lost 6 bases, leaving 11 bases of the junction unmatched. The germline gives CDR1 SGHTA, CDR2 FQGNSA. CDR3: CASRPGGQWGGELFF. The CDR3 nucleotides read TGTGCCAGCAGGCCAGGGGGACAGTGGGGCGGGGAGCTGTTTTTT. Variable domain in full (rest from reference TRBV7-2 and TRBJ2-2): GAGVSQSPSNKVTEKGKDVELRCDPISGHTALYWYRQSLGQGLEFLIYFQGNSAPDKSGLPSDRFSAERTGGSVSTLTIQRTQQEDSAVYLCASRPGGQWGGELFFGEGSRLTVL.

The genes are TRBV6-5 and TRBJ1-2; TRBD1 matches 10 bases. The V segment lost 6 bases and the J segment 1 base; nucleotides outside the gene matches: 5. The CDR3 has 15 amino acids. In germline, CDR1 is MNHEY, CDR2 SVGAGI. CDR3 DNA sequence: TGTGCCAGCAGCGCGCGGGACAGGGGTAACTATGGCTACACCTTC. Amino acids: CASSARDRGNYGYTF.

This chain links TRBV29-1 with TRBJ2-1; 9 nucleotides agree with TRBD1. V trimming: 4 bases; J trimming: 1 base; junction bases outside the gene matches: 11. The germline gives CDR1 SQVTM, CDR2 ANQGSEA. The CDR3 extends over 17 amino acids. The CDR3 is CSVGTGDKWISYNEQFF. CDR3 sequence (DNA): TGCAGCGTTGGGACAGGGGATAAATGGATTTCCTACAATGAGCAGTTCTTC.

This clone was picked up many times. The rearrangement joins TRBV5-6 to TRBJ1-6; the match to TRBD1 covers 8 bases. The CDR3 has 14 amino acids. Germline values: CDR1 SGHDT, CDR2 YYEEEE. V gave up 2 bases and J gave up 8 bases; unmatched junction bases: 3. CDR3 bases: TGTGCCAGCAGCTTCGGACAGGGAGATTCACCCCTCCACTTT. Residues: CASSFGQGDSPLHF.

This sequence joins TRBV18 and TRBJ1-1, with a possible D match to TRBD1 (5 bases). Germline-derived CDR1 and CDR2 are KGHSH and LQKENI. This CDR3 spans 14 amino acids. V was clipped by 0 bases and J by 7 bases, with 12 bases between them. The CDR3 coding sequence is TGTGCCAGCTCACCACCGCTGGACAACGTTGAAGCTTTCTTT. Translated: CASSPPLDNVEAFF.

V gene TRBV21-1 combines with J gene TRBJ1-1; the D call of TRBD1 is as the table states it, not checked on the DNA. TRBV21-1 is a pseudogene segment. The CDR3 totals 16 residues. The CDR3: CASSKEGQMYNTEAFF. The CDR3 DNA is TGTGCCAGCAGCAAAGAGGGACAGATGTATAACACTGAAGCTTTCTTT.

The chain uses TRBV5-1 and TRBJ1-4, with a possible D match to TRBD1 (6 bases). The germline V gene encodes CDR1 SGHRS and CDR2 YFSETQ. V lost 1 base, J lost 3 bases, and 7 bases lay in between. The CDR3 runs to 14 residues. The chain's CDR3 is CASSLRTANEKLFF. The CDR3 DNA sequence: TGCGCCAGCAGCTTGAGGACAGCTAATGAAAAACTGTTTTTT. The full variable domain, in which reference TRBV5-1 and TRBJ1-4 provide the parts outside the CDR3, is KAGVTQTPRYLIKTRGQQVTLSCSPISGHRSVSWYQQTPGQGLQFLFEYFSETQRNKGNFPGRFSGRQFSNSRSEMNVSTLELGDSALYLCASSLRTANEKLFFGSGTQLSVL.

CDR3 loop: CASGGLDNYEQYF. Written as DNA, the CDR3 is TGTGCCAGCGGGGGACTAGACAATTACGAGCAGTACTTC. The chain carries TRBV5-4 and TRBJ2-7; 8 bases are a match to TRBD2. This CDR3 is 13 amino acids long. CDR1 and CDR2 (germline): SGHNT, YYREEE (reference sequence). J gave up 4 bases and V 7 bases, and 7 bases lay outside the gene matches.

The chain couples TRBV21-1 to TRBJ1-6; the DNA was not used to check the table's D call, TRBD1. TRBV21-1 is given as a pseudogene. This CDR3 comprises 18 residues. Written as DNA, the CDR3 is TGTGCCAGCAGCAAAGGAGGGGGGACAGGGAGCTATAATTCACCCCTCCACTTT. This encodes CASSKGGGTGSYNSPLHF.

The rearrangement uses TRBV11-2 and TRBJ2-7, with a possible D match to TRBD2 (5 bases). The germline CDR1 and CDR2 sequences are SGHAT and FQNNGV. The CDR3 is 16 amino acids. Deletions cut 1 base from V and 4 bases from J, with 17 bases between. The CDR3 region has the DNA TGTGCCAGCAGCTTAGTCGGGGTGGTTGGTGGGTACGAGCAGTACTTC. This gives the protein CASSLVGVVGGYEQYF.

This clone was recorded once. V and J are TRBV6-2 or TRBV6-3 and TRBJ2-7, with D maybe TRBD1 (6 bases). Per germline, CDR1 MNHEY and CDR2 SVGEGT. V lost 4 bases, J lost 3 bases, and 10 bases lay in between. CDR3 length equals 13 residues. DNA of the CDR3: TGTGCCAGCAGTTTCCAAGGGGGCTACGAGCAGTACTTC. This encodes CASSFQGGYEQYF.

This chain links TRBV19 with TRBJ1-5, with a tentative D call TRBD1 (5 bases). V dropped 3 bases and J dropped 0 bases, with 18 bases sitting between them. CDR3 size: 18 residues. Per the germline V gene, CDR1 is LNHDA and CDR2 is SQIVND (reference sequence). The CDR3 sequence: CASSMGGRTTVSNQPQHF. CDR3 in DNA: TGTGCCAGTAGTATGGGGGGACGGACTACCGTTAGCAATCAGCCCCAGCATTTT. Together with reference TRBV19 and TRBJ1-5, the CDR3 gives the full variable domain: DGGITQSPKYLFRKEGQNVTLSCEQNLNHDAMYWYRQDPGQGLRLIYYSQIVNDFQKGDIAEGYSVSREKKESFPLTVTSAQKNPTAFYLCASSMGGRTTVSNQPQHFGDGTRLSIL.

The rearrangement joins TRBV20-1 to TRBJ1-1; TRBD1 matches at 7 bases. CDR1 is DFQATT, CDR2 SNEGSKA, per germline (reference sequence). The trim removed 3 bases at V and 2 bases at J, leaving 9 bases unmatched. There are 15 residues in the CDR3. The CDR3 reads CSASEGASLNTEAFF. The CDR3 DNA reads TGCAGTGCTAGTGAGGGGGCAAGCCTAAACACTGAAGCTTTCTTT.

The V gene is TRBV19, the J gene TRBJ1-1; no clear D. Germline CDR1 LNHDA, CDR2 SQIVND (reference sequence). This CDR3 is 13 amino acids long. Trimming took 3 bases from V and 4 from J, leaving 9 bases between them. The CDR3 is CASSIESGTEAFF. The CDR3 DNA sequence: TGTGCCAGTAGTATTGAGTCCGGCACTGAAGCTTTCTTT. Combining the CDR3 with reference TRBV19 and TRBJ1-1 gives the whole variable domain DGGITQSPKYLFRKEGQNVTLSCEQNLNHDAMYWYRQDPGQGLRLIYYSQIVNDFQKGDIAEGYSVSREKKESFPLTVTSAQKNPTAFYLCASSIESGTEAFFGQGTRLTVV.

This chain links TRBV5-4 with TRBJ1-2; 9 nucleotides align to TRBD1. CDR3 size: 14 residues. V was pared by 5 bases and J by 6 bases, with 8 bases of the junction left unmatched. Germline CDR1 SGHNT, CDR2 YYREEE (reference sequence). The CDR3 DNA follows: TGTGCCAGCAGGAAACAGGGGGCGCTAGATGGCTACACCTTC. Its protein product is CASRKQGALDGYTF.

This sequence joins TRBV6-5 and TRBJ1-2; 9 positions agree with TRBD1. This CDR3 is 14 amino acids long. Germline V gives CDR1 MNHEY, CDR2 SVGAGI. V lost 5 bases to trimming and J lost 8 bases; unmatched junction nucleotides: 9. The CDR3 is CASSLRQGEVGYTF. CDR3 in DNA: TGTGCCAGCAGTCTCCGACAGGGGGAGGTGGGCTACACCTTC.